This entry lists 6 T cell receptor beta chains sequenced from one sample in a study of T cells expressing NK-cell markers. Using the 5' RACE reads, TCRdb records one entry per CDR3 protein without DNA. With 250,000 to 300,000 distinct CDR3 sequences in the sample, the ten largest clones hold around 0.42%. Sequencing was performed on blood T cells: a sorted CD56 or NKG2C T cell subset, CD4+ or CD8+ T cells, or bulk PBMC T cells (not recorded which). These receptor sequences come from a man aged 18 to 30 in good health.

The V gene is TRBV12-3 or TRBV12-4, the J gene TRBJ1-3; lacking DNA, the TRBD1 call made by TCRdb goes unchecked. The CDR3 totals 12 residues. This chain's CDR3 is CASSTLAYTIYF.

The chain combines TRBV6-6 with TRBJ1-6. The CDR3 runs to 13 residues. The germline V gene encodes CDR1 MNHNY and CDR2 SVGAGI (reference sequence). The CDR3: CASKDIYNSPLHF.

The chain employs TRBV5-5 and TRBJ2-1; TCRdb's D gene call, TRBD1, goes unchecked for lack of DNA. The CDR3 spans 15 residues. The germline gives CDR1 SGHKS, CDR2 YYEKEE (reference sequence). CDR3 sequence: CASSLRTVSYNEQFF.

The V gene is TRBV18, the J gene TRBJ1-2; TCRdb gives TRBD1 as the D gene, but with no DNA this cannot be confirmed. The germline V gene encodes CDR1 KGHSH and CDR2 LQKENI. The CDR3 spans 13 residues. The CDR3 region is CASSQGKDYGYTF.

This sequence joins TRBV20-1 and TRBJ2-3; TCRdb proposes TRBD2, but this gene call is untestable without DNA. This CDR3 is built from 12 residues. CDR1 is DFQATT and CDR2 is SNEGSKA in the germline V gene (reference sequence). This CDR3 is CSGGGGGDTQYF.

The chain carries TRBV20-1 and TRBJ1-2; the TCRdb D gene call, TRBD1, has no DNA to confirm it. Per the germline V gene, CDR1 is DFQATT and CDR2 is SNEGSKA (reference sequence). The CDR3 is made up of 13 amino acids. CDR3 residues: CSPRPRDNYGYTF.